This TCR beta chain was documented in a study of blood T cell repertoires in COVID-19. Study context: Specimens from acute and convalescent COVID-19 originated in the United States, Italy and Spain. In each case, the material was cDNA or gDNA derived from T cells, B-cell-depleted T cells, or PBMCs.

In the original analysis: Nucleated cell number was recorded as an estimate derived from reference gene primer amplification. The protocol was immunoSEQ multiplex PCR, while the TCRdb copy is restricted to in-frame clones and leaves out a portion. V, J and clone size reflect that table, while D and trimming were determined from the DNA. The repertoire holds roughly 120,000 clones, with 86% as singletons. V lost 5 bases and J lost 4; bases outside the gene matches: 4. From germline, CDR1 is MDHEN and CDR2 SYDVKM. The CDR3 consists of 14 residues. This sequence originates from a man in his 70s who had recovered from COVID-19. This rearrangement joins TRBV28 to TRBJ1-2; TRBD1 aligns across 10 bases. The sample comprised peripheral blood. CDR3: CASSRTGGPYGYTF. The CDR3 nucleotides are TGTGCCAGCAGTCGGACAGGGGGACCCTATGGCTACACCTTC.